This record looks at one TCR beta chain sequence and its context. What it binds is unknown. Clones were read by immunoSEQ multiplex PCR, and TCRdb kept only the in-frame ones, dropping some. The table records tens of thousands of clones, about 89% of them present only once. This specimen comes from a study of early stage breast cancer tumors. Overall study: Of about 17 invasive breast tumors, 11 to 12 were hormone receptor-positive, HER2-negative. Study-wide findings and caveats: Tumors had roughly 2.5-fold higher T cell density than normal breast. Blood repertoires resembled normal breast more than tumor.

The CDR3 is made up of 12 amino acids. Deletions cut 4 bases from V and 12 bases from J, with 13 bases between. Germline-derived CDR1 and CDR2 are MNHEY and SMNVEV (reference sequence). The J gene is TRBJ2-1, the V gene TRBV27; D might be TRBD2 (5 bases). Sequencing was done on a sample of blood. The TCR comes from a person in their 70s with breast cancer. CDR3 nucleotides: TGTGCCAGCAGTTCGGACTTGCGAGGGCAGTTCTTC. Its translation: CASSSDLRGQFF.